This entry describes one TCR beta chain. Antigen specificity is unknown. This record comes from a study of early T cells in non-severe SARS-CoV-2 infection. In the study overall: The authors sequenced bulk RNA from unsorted whole blood, leaving chains unpaired.

Findings and caveats of the study: Private and CD4 specificities were missed by VDJdb matching, skewed to anti-spike CD8.

Individual cDNA molecules were tagged with unique molecular identifiers. TCRdb fed the 5' RACE reads into MiXCR, producing one record per CDR3 protein. Of over 95,000 distinct CDR3 sequences in the sample, approximately 17% are singletons; the top ten hold 1.3%. Germline assignment: CDR1 SQVTM and CDR2 ANQGSEA. The CDR3 runs to 14 residues. J was trimmed by 7 bases and V by 3 bases; bases with no gene match: 8. The sequenced sample consisted of whole blood. The TCR was taken from an adult who was a healthcare worker with PCR-confirmed SARS-CoV-2 infection or an uninfected control (not recorded which). The V call is TRBV29-1, the J call TRBJ2-1; 8 bases are shared with TRBD2. The CDR3 sequence is CSVDRAGVGNEQFF. CDR3 nucleotides: TGCAGCGTTGATCGAGCGGGAGTCGGGAATGAGCAGTTCTTC.